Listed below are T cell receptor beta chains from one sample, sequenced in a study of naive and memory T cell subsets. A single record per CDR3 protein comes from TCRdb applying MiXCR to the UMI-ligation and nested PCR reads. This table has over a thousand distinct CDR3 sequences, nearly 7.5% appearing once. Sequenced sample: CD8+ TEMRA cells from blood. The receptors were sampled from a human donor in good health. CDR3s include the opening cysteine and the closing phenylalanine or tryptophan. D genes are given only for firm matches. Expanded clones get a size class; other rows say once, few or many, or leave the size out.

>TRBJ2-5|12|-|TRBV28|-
CATTGEVGTQYF
TGTGCGACAACGGGGGAGGTGGGGACCCAGTACTTC
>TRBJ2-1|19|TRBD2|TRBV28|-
CASSSPIDGLAGEVDEQFF
TGTGCCAGCAGTTCACCCATCGACGGACTAGCGGGAGAGGTAGATGAGCAGTTCTTC
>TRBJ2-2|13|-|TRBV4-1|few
CASSVRLAGELFF
TGCGCCAGCAGCGTCCGACTAGCCGGGGAGCTGTTTTTT
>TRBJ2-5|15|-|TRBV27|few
CASSLTGLIQETQYF
TGTGCCAGCAGTTTAACAGGTTTGATCCAAGAGACCCAGTACTTC
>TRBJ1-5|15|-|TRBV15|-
CATSREFGSYQPQHF
TGTGCCACCAGCAGAGAATTCGGGAGCTATCAGCCCCAGCATTTT
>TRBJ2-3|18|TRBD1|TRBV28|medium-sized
CASIRGQGLLVSTDTQYF
TGTGCCAGCATTAGAGGACAGGGCTTATTAGTCTCCACAGATACGCAGTATTTT
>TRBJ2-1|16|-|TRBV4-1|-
CASSQDFPPAYNEQFF
TGCGCCAGCAGCCAAGATTTCCCTCCGGCCTACAATGAGCAGTTCTTC
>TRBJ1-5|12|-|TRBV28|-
CASSTQRGPQHF
TGTGCCAGCAGCACTCAGCGAGGGCCCCAGCATTTT
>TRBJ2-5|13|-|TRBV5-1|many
CASSTGAGETQYF
TGCGCCAGCAGCACGGGGGCTGGGGAGACCCAGTACTTC
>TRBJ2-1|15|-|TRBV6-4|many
CASSEAGNSYNEQFF
TGTGCCAGCAGTGAAGCCGGGAATTCCTACAATGAGCAGTTCTTC
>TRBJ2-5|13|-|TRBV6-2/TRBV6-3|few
CASSYVEEETQYF
TGTGCCAGCAGTTACGTGGAGGAAGAGACCCAGTACTTC